These T cell receptor beta chains were read from a single sample in a study of CDR3 diversity in severe acne. TCRdb itself ran the PCR reads through MiXCR, one entry per CDR3 protein. The table shows under 100,000 distinct CDR3 sequences, with about 52% occurring only once. Source material: blood. Receptor source: a male donor in good health, serving as a control. Each CDR3 is given with its conserved first and last residue.

V	J	length	CDR3
TRBV3-1	TRBJ2-3	16	CASSQESQGATDTQYF
TRBV20-1	TRBJ1-4	11	CSAPLGEKLFF
TRBV10-3	TRBJ1-2	14	CASSPPTGGYGYTF
TRBV20-1	TRBJ2-3	15	CSAPRGQEGTDTQYF
TRBV5-1	TRBJ1-1	15	CASTRSGVLDTEAFF
TRBV7-8	TRBJ2-1	15	CASSSADSGTNEQFF
TRBV18	TRBJ2-1	15	CASSPPGVSYNEQFF
TRBV6-1	TRBJ2-1	16	CASRRLSQSSYNEQFF
TRBV7-9	TRBJ1-1	14	CASSLGRDGTEAFF
TRBV7-2	TRBJ2-1	13	CASSSTRKEEQFF
TRBV24-1	TRBJ2-7	14	CATSGAWRPYEQYF
TRBV7-7	TRBJ2-7	13	CASSTHQGFEQYF
TRBV30	TRBJ2-5	14	CAWSSPGGWETQYF
TRBV7-2	TRBJ2-3	17	CASSLEVAASSTDTQYF
TRBV10-3	TRBJ2-7	15	CAIRIGGRPSYEQYF
TRBV15	TRBJ2-1	13	CATSTTGTNEQFF
TRBV7-6	TRBJ2-7	14	CASSLMGDGYEQYF
TRBV2	TRBJ2-7	14	CASSDPGRSYEQYF
TRBV13	TRBJ1-1	14	CASRKGGEITEAFF
TRBV7-8	TRBJ2-7	12	CASSPTGREQYF
TRBV6-1	TRBJ2-3	15	CATGFGTSGTDTQYF
TRBV19	TRBJ1-1	14	CASTQPGLNTEAFF
TRBV7-9	TRBJ1-2	13	CTSSFGAGYGYTF
TRBV12-3/TRBV12-4	TRBJ1-6	13	CASSPRYRSPLHF
TRBV24-1	TRBJ1-1	15	CATRGTLGGNTEAFF
TRBV25-1	TRBJ1-5	14	CASSRDRVNQPQHF
TRBV25-1	TRBJ1-5	16	CASSETAEGDIKPQHF
TRBV7-9	TRBJ1-6	15	CASSLSTGNNSPLHF
TRBV6-1	TRBJ1-1	13	CASSVTGETEAFF
TRBV5-1	TRBJ2-2	15	CASTIDRSDTGELFF
TRBV7-9	TRBJ1-2	14	CASSTRTGAYGYTF
TRBV6-5	TRBJ2-1	16	CASSTKLAGYYNEQFF
TRBV7-9	TRBJ2-7	14	CASSLRAESYEQYF
TRBV5-1	TRBJ1-1	14	CASSLEGQNTEAFF
TRBV9	TRBJ2-5	16	CASSPTTTGYGETQYF
TRBV29-1	TRBJ1-1	13	CSVEGSTGTEAFF
TRBV7-9	TRBJ2-7	15	CASSLGAGGPHEQYF
TRBV20-1	TRBJ2-1	14	CSAGASGKGNEQFF
TRBV29-1	TRBJ2-3	19	CSVERRELVRGGHTDTQYF
TRBV7-2	TRBJ2-3	14	CASSLRAFADTQYF
TRBV9	TRBJ2-5	15	CASSVGGQGQETQYF
TRBV20-1	TRBJ1-5	15	CSASRESVGSQPQHF
TRBV7-9	TRBJ2-3	14	CASSLGVSTDTQYF
TRBV7-3	TRBJ2-7	14	CASSPDRGHAEQYF
TRBV24-1	-	13	CATSLAGGVIQYF
TRBV7-3	TRBJ2-5	14	CASSRSAGQETQYF
TRBV3-1	TRBJ2-5	16	CASSQGSSGAQETQYF
TRBV20-1	TRBJ2-2	14	CSASRQGWDGELFF
TRBV7-3	TRBJ2-5	9	CASAETQYF
TRBV5-1	TRBJ2-5	15	CASSLDPDRGETQYF
TRBV24-1	TRBJ2-2	16	CASSYELTGGFGELFF
TRBV2	TRBJ1-1	11	CAVSWVSEAFF
TRBV6-6	TRBJ1-2	15	CASSHQGDLVYGYTF